The sequence of this TCR beta chain was determined in a study of T cells in Graves' hyperthyroidism and ophthalmopathy. Study results and limitations: By a 13 V-J model, ophthalmopathy was set apart from stable hyperthyroidism. The majority of expanded thyroid clonotypes above 0.001 also appeared in blood.

Trimming left V 3 bases short and J 4 bases short, with 19 bases between. The CDR3 is made up of 16 amino acids. Per germline, CDR1 SGHNT and CDR2 YYREEE (reference sequence). Amplified TCR beta CDR3 regions derived from RNA transcripts. The HTBI primer set drove a first-round RT-PCR of the TCR CDR3. TCRdb processed the multiplex PCR reads anew with MiXCR; each CDR3 protein has one entry. The table lists hundreds of thousands of distinct CDR3 sequences, more than 30% of them singletons, with 7% to 10% in the top ten. Clinical symptoms, serum thyroxine, TRAb, thyroid ultrasound and orbital computed tomography established diagnosis. Using less than 12 ml of fresh peripheral blood, PBMCs were prepared. This clonotype was counted only a few times. Its antigen remains unknown.

The sequenced material came from blood. The TCR sequence derives from a man aged 18 to 35 with Graves' hyperthyroidism. The rearrangement links TRBV5-4 to TRBJ1-2; D may be TRBD1 (5 bases). The CDR3: CASSSGPGGKTYGYTF. CDR3 DNA: TGTGCCAGCAGCTCGGGACCGGGAGGGAAGACCTATGGCTACACCTTC.